Sequencing of this T cell receptor (beta chain) was carried out in a study of T cells after yellow fever vaccination. Study overall: Fractions of low cell number were prepared using SMART-Seq v4 Ultra Low Input. General study findings and limits: Subsequent booster samples again held most clones from primary vaccination (approximately 95% CD4, over 80% CD8).

This clonotype was seen a handful of times. As yet, its antigen is unknown. TCRdb independently ran MiXCR on the 5' RACE reads; one entry per CDR3 protein. The sample holds some 560,000 distinct CDR3 sequences; about 19% are singletons and the top ten take 14%. CDR1 SQVTM and CDR2 ANQGSEA come from the germline V gene. J gave up 9 bases and V 2 bases, and 6 bases lay outside the gene matches. This CDR3 comprises 14 residues. This receptor was obtained from a young man who received the YFV17D yellow fever vaccine. This specimen was PBMCs, taken 15 days after the yellow fever booster vaccination. J is TRBJ2-1 and V is TRBV29-1; 11 bases align to TRBD1. CDR3 sequence reads: CSVEPRTGGTEQFF. The CDR3 DNA follows: TGCAGCGTTGAACCGAGGACAGGGGGCACTGAGCAGTTCTTC.